This paragraph covers one TCR beta chain sequence. What it binds is not known. Trimming cost V 1 base and J 2 bases; bases outside gene matches: 8. The CDR3 runs 16 residues. Germline V gives CDR1 LGHNA, CDR2 YSLEER. Assay used: immunoSEQ multiplex PCR; TCRdb lists only in-frame clones, some missing. Of about 41,000 clones listed, 95% are singletons. The data belong to a study of graft-versus-host responses after intestinal transplantation. Study in general: Recipients had transplants, and these were multivisceral, liver-intestinal, or isolated intestinal. Following induction with anti-thymocyte globulin, all recipients were given tacrolimus and steroids for two to three years. Notes on the study in general: Detected in recipient marrow were GvH clones, some of which were first observed in ileum or blood.

The V call is TRBV4-3, the J call TRBJ2-7, with 7 bases lining up with TRBD2. The sample was unstimulated CD8+ T cells sorted from spleen or lymph node cells, taken before transplant. The clonotype originates from a human donor who was the organ donor for an intestinal transplant. As DNA, the CDR3 is TGCGCCAGCAGCCAAGGGCTAGGGACTACGCCCTACGAGCAGTACTTC. Its translation is CASSQGLGTTPYEQYF.